The 22 T cell receptor beta chains in this list originate from one sample, sequenced in a study of long-term antiretroviral therapy in people with HIV. Researchers report immunoSEQ v3.0 was run at survey level. Sequencing was performed with immunoSEQ multiplex PCR; in TCRdb, only in-frame clones are kept and a portion is missing. The repertoire holds some 16,000 clones, 70% to 80% seen once, with around a fifth in the top ten. The sample was unsorted PBMCs, taken 2.1 years after starting antiretroviral therapy. The receptors were sampled from a man aged 35 to 55 with HIV.

The chain has TRBV27 and TRBJ1-5; 8 bases map to TRBD1. Losses at the gene ends were 6 bases for V and 4 bases for J; bases not matched to a gene: 5. CDR1 is MNHEY and CDR2 is SMNVEV in the germline V gene (reference sequence). This CDR3 region has 14 residues. Here the CDR3 reads CASSYRGMNQPQHF. The CDR3 DNA is TGTGCCAGCAGCTACAGGGGGATGAATCAGCCCCAGCATTTT.

The rearrangement links TRBV30 to TRBJ1-2, with a weak D call TRBD1 (6 bases). CDR3 size: 13 residues. CDR1 GTSNPN and CDR2 SVGIG come from the germline V gene (reference sequence). V lost 2 bases and J 7 bases, leaving 14 bases between the germline ends. CDR3 sequence reads: CAWSQIGGGGYTF. The CDR3 DNA follows: TGTGCCTGGAGTCAAATAGGGGGGGGTGGCTACACCTTC.

The CDR3 reads CASSYSTKSDNEQFF. DNA for the CDR3: TGTGCCAGCAGTTACTCGACCAAGAGTGACAATGAGCAGTTCTTC. The chain links TRBV6-5 to TRBJ2-1, with D hard to call. CDR1 MNHEY and CDR2 SVGAGI come from the germline V gene. V was shortened by 0 bases and J by 5 bases, with 11 bases between the two germline ends. CDR3 length: 15 amino acids.

The rearrangement uses TRBV2 and TRBJ1-5; D might be TRBD1 (5 bases). The germline V and J ends were trimmed by 3 bases and 3 bases, with 15 bases remaining between them. The CDR3 spans 16 residues. CDR1 SNHLY and CDR2 FYNNEI come from the germline V gene. The CDR3 is CASSDRRESDNQPQHF. CDR3 DNA sequence: TGTGCCAGCAGTGATCGCAGGGAGAGTGACAATCAGCCCCAGCATTTT. Complete variable domain (other parts from reference TRBV2 and TRBJ1-5): EPEVTQTPSHQVTQMGQEVILRCVPISNHLYFYWYRQILGQKVEFLVSFYNNEISEKSEIFDDQFSVERPDGSNFTLKIRSTKLEDSAMYFCASSDRRESDNQPQHFGDGTRLSIL.

The CDR3 region is CASRIQGSYNSPLHF. CDR3 DNA: TGTGCCAGCAGAATACAGGGTTCCTATAATTCACCCCTCCACTTT. The chain uses TRBV27 and TRBJ1-6; D is possibly TRBD1 (6 bases). CDR1 is MNHEY and CDR2 is SMNVEV in the germline V gene (reference sequence). Trimming removed 6 bases from V and 1 base from J, with 10 bases in between. The CDR3 length is 15 residues.

V is TRBV7-9 and J is TRBJ1-3; no reliable D call. The CDR3 runs to 14 residues. Germline V lookup: CDR1 SEHNR, CDR2 FQNEAQ (reference sequence). Between the trimmed V and J ends, which lost 0 bases and 4 bases, there was a span of 7 bases. CDR3: CASSLAPEGNTIYF. The CDR3 DNA reads TGTGCCAGCAGCTTAGCCCCTGAGGGAAACACCATATATTTT.

This chain uses TRBV5-1 with TRBJ1-1; D is ambiguous. Germline V lookup: CDR1 SGHRS, CDR2 YFSETQ. This CDR3 comprises 14 residues. Trimming took off 3 bases at V and 0 bases at J, with 9 bases between the two ends. The CDR3 sequence is CASSYGSMNTEAFF. The CDR3 DNA reads as TGCGCCAGCAGCTATGGGAGCATGAACACTGAAGCTTTCTTT. Full variable domain (missing parts from reference TRBV5-1 and TRBJ1-1): KAGVTQTPRYLIKTRGQQVTLSCSPISGHRSVSWYQQTPGQGLQFLFEYFSETQRNKGNFPGRFSGRQFSNSRSEMNVSTLELGDSALYLCASSYGSMNTEAFFGQGTRLTVV.

The rearrangement links TRBV10-2 to TRBJ2-7; D tentatively reads TRBD1 or TRBD2 (7 bases each). Germline assignment: CDR1 WSHSY and CDR2 SAAADI. Trimming stripped 0 bases from V and 0 bases from J, with 12 bases between. The CDR3 covers 16 residues. The CDR3, as DNA: TGCGCCAGCAGTGAGTCAGGGGGGGACAGCTCCTACGAGCAGTACTTC. Residues: CASSESGGDSSYEQYF.

The gene calls are TRBV6-5 and TRBJ1-6, with 10 bases matching TRBD1. The CDR3 has 15 amino acids. Losses at the gene ends were 6 bases for V and 9 bases for J; bases not matched to a gene: 8. The germline CDR1 and CDR2 sequences are MNHEY and SVGAGI. In DNA form, the CDR3 reads TGTGCCAGCAGGGAACCGGGACAGGGGTTTTCACCCCTCCACTTT. Protein: CASREPGQGFSPLHF.

This clone turned up a few times. The chain couples TRBV18 to TRBJ1-6, with D unclear. The germline CDR1 and CDR2 sequences are KGHSH and LQKENI. The germline V and J ends were trimmed by 0 bases and 13 bases, with 10 bases remaining between them. The CDR3 is 13 residues long. The CDR3 loop is CASSPPSGMPLHF. CDR3 in DNA: TGTGCCAGCTCACCACCATCCGGGATGCCCCTCCACTTT.

The V and J genes are TRBV2 and TRBJ2-1, with no clear D. This CDR3 spans 12 amino acids. V dropped 3 bases and J dropped 4 bases, with 4 bases sitting between them. CDR1 and CDR2 from the germline V gene are SNHLY and FYNNEI. CDR3 bases: TGTGCCAGCAGTGAGAGTTACAATGAGCAGTTCTTC. Its protein is CASSESYNEQFF.

The chain carries TRBV11-2 and TRBJ1-1, with D unresolved. Germline V gene sequence: CDR1 SGHAT, CDR2 FQNNGV. The ends were cut back, 0 bases at V and 4 bases at J, with 12 bases in the middle. CDR3 length: 15 amino acids. In DNA, the CDR3 is TGTGCCAGCAGCTTAGAGATGGGCTGGGGCACTGAAGCTTTCTTT. Protein sequence: CASSLEMGWGTEAFF. Drawing the rest from reference TRBV11-2 and TRBJ1-1, the complete variable domain is EAGVAQSPRYKIIEKRQSVAFWCNPISGHATLYWYQQILGQGPKLLIQFQNNGVVDDSQLPKDRFSAERLKGVDSTLKIQPAKLEDSAVYLCASSLEMGWGTEAFFGQGTRLTVV.

J is TRBJ2-5 and V is TRBV29-1; unclear D gene. V lost 3 bases and J lost 1, with 15 bases in between. In germline, CDR1 is SQVTM, CDR2 ANQGSEA. This CDR3 is built from 15 residues. For the CDR3, the DNA is TGCAGCGTTGACTCGGAGCTTAAAGGCCAAGAGACCCAGTACTTC. Translation gives CSVDSELKGQETQYF.

The J gene is TRBJ1-6, the V gene TRBV27; D gene uncertain. V was shortened by 4 bases and J by 10 bases, with 11 bases between the two germline ends. CDR1 and CDR2 from the germline V gene are MNHEY and SMNVEV (reference sequence). The CDR3 has 13 residues. In DNA form, the CDR3 reads TGTGCCAGCAGTTCCGTAGGGAAATCACCCCTCCACTTT. Its translation is CASSSVGKSPLHF.

This clone is a singleton in its sample. The gene calls are TRBV2 and TRBJ1-5; no reliable D call. The length of the CDR3 is 14 residues. Germline values: CDR1 SNHLY, CDR2 FYNNEI. V gave up 7 bases and J gave up 0 bases, with 10 bases separating them. CDR3 residues: CASTDPYSNQPQHF. In DNA, the CDR3 is TGTGCCAGCACGGACCCATATAGCAATCAGCCCCAGCATTTT.

Here the CDR3 reads CASSLGTGDTEAFF. CDR3 bases: TGTGCCAGCAGTTTGGGGACAGGGGATACTGAAGCTTTCTTT. The rearrangement links TRBV6-6 to TRBJ1-1; 10 nucleotides line up with TRBD1. Germline V lookup: CDR1 MNHNY, CDR2 SVGAGI (reference sequence). V shed 4 bases, J shed 5 bases, and the junction held 4 bases outside the gene matches. This CDR3 comprises 14 residues.

J is TRBJ1-1 and V is TRBV18, with 11 bases lining up with TRBD1. The CDR3 length is 15 residues. Looked up from germline, CDR1 is KGHSH and CDR2 is LQKENI. Trimming at V came to 8 bases and at J to 4 bases, leaving 9 bases not matched to a gene. This CDR3 is CASKGDRGEGTEAFF. The CDR3 DNA sequence: TGTGCCAGCAAGGGGGACAGGGGGGAAGGCACTGAAGCTTTCTTT.

CDR3 amino acids: CAGENTGELFF. The CDR3 nucleotides are TGTGCCGGGGAGAACACCGGGGAGCTGTTTTTT. The rearrangement joins TRBV30 to TRBJ2-2; D gene unclear. The CDR3 covers 11 residues. V dropped 8 bases and J dropped 1 base, with 5 bases sitting between them. CDR1 and CDR2 from the germline V gene are GTSNPN and SVGIG (reference sequence).

The chain links TRBV15 to TRBJ2-7, with D perhaps given as TRBD1 or TRBD2 (6 bases each). CDR3 length equals 15 residues. V was cut by 0 bases and J by 0 bases, with 9 bases left in between. CDR1 is LNHNV and CDR2 is YYDKDF in the germline V gene (reference sequence). The CDR3 coding sequence is TGTGCCACCAGCAGAGAGGGGGGCCACTCCTACGAGCAGTACTTC. It codes for CATSREGGHSYEQYF.

V usage is TRBV18 and J usage is TRBJ2-3; 7 bases match TRBD2. CDR3 size: 11 residues. Trimming removed 3 bases from V and 11 bases from J; junction bases left unmatched: 2. Germline V gene data show CDR1 as KGHSH and CDR2 as LQKENI. As DNA, the CDR3 is TGTGCCAGCTCACCGACGGGGGGGCAGTATTTT. This translates into CASSPTGGQYF.

This clone showed up just once. This chain connects TRBV23-1 to TRBJ2-1, with 11 nucleotides matching TRBD2. TRBV23-1 is an open reading frame whose function is uncertain. The J segment lost 5 bases and the V segment lost 0 bases, leaving 6 bases of the junction unmatched. The CDR3 has 17 amino acids. The CDR3 region is CASSQSASGGPHNEQFF. As DNA, the CDR3 is TGCGCCAGCAGTCAATCCGCTAGCGGGGGGCCCCACAATGAGCAGTTCTTC.

The J gene is TRBJ1-2, the V gene TRBV30, with 7 bases fitting TRBD1. With V trimmed by 0 bases and J by 7 bases, 8 bases remained unmatched. Germline CDR1 GTSNPN, CDR2 SVGIG (reference sequence). The CDR3 consists of 14 residues. The CDR3: CAWSVRGQASGYTF. The CDR3 nucleotides read TGTGCCTGGAGTGTAAGGGGGCAAGCAAGTGGCTACACCTTC.